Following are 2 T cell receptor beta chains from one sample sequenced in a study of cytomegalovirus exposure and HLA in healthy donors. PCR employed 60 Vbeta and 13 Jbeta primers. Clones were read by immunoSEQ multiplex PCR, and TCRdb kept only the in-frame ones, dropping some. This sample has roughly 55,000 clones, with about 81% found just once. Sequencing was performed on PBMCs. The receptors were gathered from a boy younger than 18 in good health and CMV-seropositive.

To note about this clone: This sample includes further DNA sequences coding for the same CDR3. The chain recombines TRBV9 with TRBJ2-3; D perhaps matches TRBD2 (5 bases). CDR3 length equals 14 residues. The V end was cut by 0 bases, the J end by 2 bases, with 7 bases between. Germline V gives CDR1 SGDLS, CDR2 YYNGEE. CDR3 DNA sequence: TGTGCCAGCAGCGTAGCCGGGAACACAGATACGCAGTATTTT. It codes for CASSVAGNTDTQYF.

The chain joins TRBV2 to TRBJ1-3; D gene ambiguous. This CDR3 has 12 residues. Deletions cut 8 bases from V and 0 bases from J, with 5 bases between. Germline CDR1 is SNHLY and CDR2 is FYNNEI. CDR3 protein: CASSGSGNTIYF. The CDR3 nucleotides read TGTGCCAGCTCGGGCTCTGGAAACACCATATATTTT. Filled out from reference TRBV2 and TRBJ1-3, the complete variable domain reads EPEVTQTPSHQVTQMGQEVILRCVPISNHLYFYWYRQILGQKVEFLVSFYNNEISEKSEIFDDQFSVERPDGSNFTLKIRSTKLEDSAMYFCASSGSGNTIYFGEGSWLTVV.